The T cell receptor (beta chain) under discussion was sequenced for a study of shared clonotypes between healthy human individuals. Study background: Aged between 18 and 49, the donors were a couple of women and three men.

This CDR3 has 15 amino acids. The ends were cut back, 7 bases at V and 0 bases at J, with 15 bases in the middle. Germline V gives CDR1 MRHNA, CDR2 SNTAGT. The data were produced by immunoSEQ multiplex PCR, yet TCRdb's version contains in-frame clones alone and is incomplete. Altogether some 2 million clones are present, roughly 94% being singletons, with the ten largest covering 0.1% to 0.15%. Overall study results and limits: Represented diversity (both genetic and exposure-history) was limited by the small number of donors.

As regards this clone: Its antigen is as yet unknown.

The chain carries TRBV6-4 and TRBJ1-1; unclear D gene. Sequenced material: naive CD4+ T cells sorted from blood. Subset given: CD45RA+ positively selected. This clonotype was obtained from a young man in good health. CDR3 amino acids: CASTKDVNMNTEAFF. The CDR3 nucleotides are TGTGCCAGCACGAAGGACGTTAATATGAACACTGAAGCTTTCTTT.